This T cell receptor beta chain was identified in a study of CD8 T cells in ankylosing spondylitis. Study outcomes and limitations: Matched ankylosing spondylitis synovial fluid reportedly contained a significantly enriched population of disease-linked clones. Roughly 8 highly homologous variants made up a TCR beta motif that seemed to typify ankylosing spondylitis blood. A subset of motif variants has previously been described in the synovial fluid and blood of reactive arthritis. Disease-linked clones had a CD8+ phenotype and relatively low frequency in peripheral blood.

Turning to this clonotype: No antigen is known for it.

Making use of molecular barcodes, quantitative 5'-RACE generated TCR beta libraries. TCRdb independently ran MiXCR on the 5' RACE reads; one entry per CDR3 protein. The table lists over 700,000 distinct CDR3 sequences, over 15% of them singletons. From germline, CDR1 is SQVTM and CDR2 ANQGSEA. The J segment lost 2 bases and the V segment lost 6 bases, leaving 4 bases of the junction unmatched. The CDR3 runs to 13 residues. The sequencing input was blood, either unsorted or a sorted T cell fraction (not recorded which). V is TRBV29-1 and J is TRBJ2-1; 7 bases agree with TRBD1. The receptor's source is a male donor with ankylosing spondylitis. Here the CDR3 reads CSVQTGAYNEQFF. The CDR3 nucleotides read TGCAGCGTCCAAACAGGGGCCTACAATGAGCAGTTCTTC.